This TCR beta chain was recorded in a study of T cells in Graves' hyperthyroidism and ophthalmopathy. The CDR3 regions of TCR beta were amplified from RNA transcripts. HTBI primers were employed in a first-round RT-PCR of the TCR CDR3. TCRdb re-derived calls from the multiplex PCR reads in MiXCR, one entry per CDR3 protein. This table holds fewer than 650,000 distinct CDR3 sequences, 14% found once. At least ten counts were recorded for this clonotype. Trimming cost V 2 bases and J 2 bases; bases outside gene matches: 2. The CDR3 is made up of 14 amino acids. Germline V gene data show CDR1 as MDHEN and CDR2 as SYDVKM.

The chain joins TRBV28 to TRBJ2-7; 8 bases are shared with TRBD1. This TCR derives from a middle-aged woman with Graves' hyperthyroidism. The sample comprised blood. CDR3 loop: CASSLPQGAYEQYF. The CDR3 DNA reads as TGTGCCAGCAGTTTACCACAGGGGGCCTACGAGCAGTACTTC.